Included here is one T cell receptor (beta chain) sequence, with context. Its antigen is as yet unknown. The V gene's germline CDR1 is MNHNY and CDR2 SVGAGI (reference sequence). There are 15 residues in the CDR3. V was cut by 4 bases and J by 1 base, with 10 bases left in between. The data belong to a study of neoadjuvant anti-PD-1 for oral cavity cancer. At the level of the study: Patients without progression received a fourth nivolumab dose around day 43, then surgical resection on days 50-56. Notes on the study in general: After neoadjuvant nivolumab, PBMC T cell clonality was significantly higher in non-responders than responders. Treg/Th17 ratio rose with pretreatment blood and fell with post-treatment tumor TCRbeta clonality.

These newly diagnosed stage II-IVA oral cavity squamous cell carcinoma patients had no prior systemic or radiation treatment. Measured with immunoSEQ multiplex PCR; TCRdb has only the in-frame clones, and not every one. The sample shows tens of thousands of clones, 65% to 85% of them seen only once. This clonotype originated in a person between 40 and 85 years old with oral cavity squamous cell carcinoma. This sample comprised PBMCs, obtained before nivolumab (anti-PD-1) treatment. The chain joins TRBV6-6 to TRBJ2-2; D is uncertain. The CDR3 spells CASSLRTGNTGELFF. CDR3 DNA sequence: TGTGCCAGCAGTTTACGGACGGGGAACACCGGGGAGCTGTTTTTT.